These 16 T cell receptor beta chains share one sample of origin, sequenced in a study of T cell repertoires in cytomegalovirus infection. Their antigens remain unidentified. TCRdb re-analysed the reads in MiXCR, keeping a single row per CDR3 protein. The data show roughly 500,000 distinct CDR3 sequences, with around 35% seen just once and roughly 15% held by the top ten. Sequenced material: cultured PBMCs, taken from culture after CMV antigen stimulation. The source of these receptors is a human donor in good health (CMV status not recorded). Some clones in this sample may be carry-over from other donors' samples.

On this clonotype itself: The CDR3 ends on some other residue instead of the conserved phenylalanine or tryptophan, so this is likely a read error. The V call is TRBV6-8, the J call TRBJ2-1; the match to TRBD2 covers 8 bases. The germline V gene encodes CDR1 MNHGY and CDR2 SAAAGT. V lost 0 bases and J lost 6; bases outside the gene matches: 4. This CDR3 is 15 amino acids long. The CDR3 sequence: CASSYSGLDPNEQFI. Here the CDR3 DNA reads TGTGCCAGCAGTTACTCGGGACTAGATCCCAATGAGCAGTTCATC.

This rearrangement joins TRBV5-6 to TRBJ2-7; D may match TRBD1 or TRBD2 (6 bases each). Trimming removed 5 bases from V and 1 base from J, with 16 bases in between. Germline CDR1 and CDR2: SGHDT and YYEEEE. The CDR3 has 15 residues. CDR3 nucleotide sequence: TGTGCCAGCAGTTGGTGGGGGGCGCTTTCCTACGAGCAGTACGTC. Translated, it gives CASSWWGALSYEQYV.

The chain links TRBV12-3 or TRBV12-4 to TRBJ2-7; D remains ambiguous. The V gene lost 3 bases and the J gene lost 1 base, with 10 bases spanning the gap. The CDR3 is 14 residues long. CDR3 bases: TGTGCCAGCAGTTTTAGAGCCCAGTCCTACGAGCAGTACTTC. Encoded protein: CASSFRAQSYEQYF.

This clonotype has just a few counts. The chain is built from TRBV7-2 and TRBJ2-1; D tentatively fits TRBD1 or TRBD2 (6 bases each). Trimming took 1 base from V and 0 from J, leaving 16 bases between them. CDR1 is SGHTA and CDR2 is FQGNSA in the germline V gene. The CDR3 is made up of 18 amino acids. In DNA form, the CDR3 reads TGTGCCAGCAGCTTAGTTACTCGGGGGACACTCTCCTACAATGAGCAGTTCTTC. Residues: CASSLVTRGTLSYNEQFF. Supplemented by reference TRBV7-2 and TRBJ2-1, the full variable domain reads GAGVSQSPSNKVTEKGKDVELRCDPISGHTALYWYRQSLGQGLEFLIYFQGNSAPDKSGLPSDRFSAERTGGSVSTLTIQRTQQEDSAVYLCASSLVTRGTLSYNEQFFGPGTRLTVL.

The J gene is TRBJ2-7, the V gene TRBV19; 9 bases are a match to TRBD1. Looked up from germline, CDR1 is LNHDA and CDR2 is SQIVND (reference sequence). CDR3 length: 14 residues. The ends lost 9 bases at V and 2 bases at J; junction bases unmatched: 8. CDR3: CASRRGQGTYEQYF. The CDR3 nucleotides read TGTGCCAGCCGTCGGGGACAGGGCACCTACGAGCAGTACTTC.

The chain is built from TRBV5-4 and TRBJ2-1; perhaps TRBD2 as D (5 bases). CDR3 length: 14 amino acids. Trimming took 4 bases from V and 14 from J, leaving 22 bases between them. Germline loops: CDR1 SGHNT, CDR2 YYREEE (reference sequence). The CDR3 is CASSPATLGKLKFF. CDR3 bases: TGTGCCAGCAGCCCCGCTACCCTCGGGAAGTTAAAGTTCTTC.

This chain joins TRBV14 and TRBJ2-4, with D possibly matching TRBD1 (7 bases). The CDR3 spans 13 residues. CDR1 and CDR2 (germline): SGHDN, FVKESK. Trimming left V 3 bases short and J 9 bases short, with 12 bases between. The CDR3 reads CASSQYQGGIQYF. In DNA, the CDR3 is TGTGCCAGCAGCCAGTACCAGGGGGGCATTCAGTACTTC.

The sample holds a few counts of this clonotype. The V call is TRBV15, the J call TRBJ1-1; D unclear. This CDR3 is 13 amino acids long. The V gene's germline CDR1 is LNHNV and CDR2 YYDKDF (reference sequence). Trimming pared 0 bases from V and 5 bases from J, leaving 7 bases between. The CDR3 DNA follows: TGTGCCACCAGCAGAGAAGATGGGACTGAAGCTTTCTTT. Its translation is CATSREDGTEAFF. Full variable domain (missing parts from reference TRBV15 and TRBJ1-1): DAMVIQNPRYQVTQFGKPVTLSCSQTLNHNVMYWYQQKSSQAPKLLFHYYDKDFNNEADTPDNFQSRRPNTSFCFLDIRSPGLGDTAMYLCATSREDGTEAFFGQGTRLTVV.

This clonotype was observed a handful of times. This CDR3 is CASERQGDTGELFF. The CDR3 DNA reads TGTGCCAGCGAGCGACAGGGGGACACCGGGGAGCTGTTTTTT. J is TRBJ2-2 and V is TRBV7-2; TRBD1 matches 9 bases. V trimming: 8 bases; J trimming: 3 bases; junction bases outside the gene matches: 4. The CDR3 runs to 14 residues. Germline-derived CDR1 and CDR2 are SGHTA and FQGNSA. The full variable domain, in which reference TRBV7-2 and TRBJ2-2 provide the parts outside the CDR3, is GAGVSQSPSNKVTEKGKDVELRCDPISGHTALYWYRQSLGQGLEFLIYFQGNSAPDKSGLPSDRFSAERTGGSVSTLTIQRTQQEDSAVYLCASERQGDTGELFFGEGSRLTVL.

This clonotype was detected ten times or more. In DNA, the CDR3 is TGTGCCAGCTGTTTGGAGGGCCGGTACAATGAGCAGTTCTTC. This codes for CASCLEGRYNEQFF. The V call is TRBV7-6, the J call TRBJ2-1; a weak D match, TRBD2 (6 bases). There are 14 residues in the CDR3. The germline gives CDR1 SGHVS, CDR2 FNYEAQ. The V end lost 8 bases, the J end lost 4 bases, and 15 bases lay between the germline ends. The full variable domain, completed using reference TRBV7-6 and TRBJ2-1, is GAGVSQSPRYKVTKRGQDVALRCDPISGHVSLYWYRQALGQGPEFLTYFNYEAQQDKSGLPNDRFSAERPEGSISTLTIQRTEQRDSAMYRCASCLEGRYNEQFFGPGTRLTVL.

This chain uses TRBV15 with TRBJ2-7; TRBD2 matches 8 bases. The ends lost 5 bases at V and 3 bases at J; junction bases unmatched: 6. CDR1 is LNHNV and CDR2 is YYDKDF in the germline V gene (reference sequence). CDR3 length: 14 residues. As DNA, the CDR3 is TGTGCCACCAGCCGGGGGCTAGCGGGCTACGAGCAGTACGTC. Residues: CATSRGLAGYEQYV.

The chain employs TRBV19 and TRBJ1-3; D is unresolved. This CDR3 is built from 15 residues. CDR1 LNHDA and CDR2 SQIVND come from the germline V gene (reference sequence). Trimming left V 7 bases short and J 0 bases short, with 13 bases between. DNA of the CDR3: TGTGCCAGTACGTTGTGGCCGAACTCTGGAAACACCATATATTTT. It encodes CASTLWPNSGNTIYF.

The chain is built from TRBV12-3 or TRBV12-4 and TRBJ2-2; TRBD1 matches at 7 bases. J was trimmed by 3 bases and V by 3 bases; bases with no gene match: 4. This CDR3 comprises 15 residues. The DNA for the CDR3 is TGTGCCAGCAGTTTTCGACAGGGCCACACCGGGGAGCTGTTTTTT. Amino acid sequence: CASSFRQGHTGELFF.

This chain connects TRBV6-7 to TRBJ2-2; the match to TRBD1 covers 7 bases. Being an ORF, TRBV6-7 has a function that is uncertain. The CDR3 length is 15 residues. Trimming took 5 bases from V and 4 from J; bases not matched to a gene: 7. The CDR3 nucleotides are TGTGCCAGCAGTCCGTACAGGGGAGCCACCGGGGAGCTGTTTTTT. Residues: CASSPYRGATGELFF.

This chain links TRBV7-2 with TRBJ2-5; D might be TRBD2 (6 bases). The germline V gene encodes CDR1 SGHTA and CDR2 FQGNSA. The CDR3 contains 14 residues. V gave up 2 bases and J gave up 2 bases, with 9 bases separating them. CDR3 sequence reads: CASSLPGLQETQYF. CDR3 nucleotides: TGTGCCAGCAGCTTACCGGGACTTCAAGAGACCCAGTACTTC.

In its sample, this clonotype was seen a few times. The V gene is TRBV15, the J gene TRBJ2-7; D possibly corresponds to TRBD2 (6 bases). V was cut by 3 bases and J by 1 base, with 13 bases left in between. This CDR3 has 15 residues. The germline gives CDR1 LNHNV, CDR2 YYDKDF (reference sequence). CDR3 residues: CATSRGGLGSYEQYF. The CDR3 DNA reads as TGTGCCACCAGCAGGGGAGGACTGGGTTCCTACGAGCAGTACTTC.